This T cell receptor beta chain was identified during a study of cytomegalovirus exposure and HLA in healthy donors. Overall study results and limits: TRBV6-2, TRBV6-3 and other indistinguishable V segments were excluded.

To note about this clone: Its antigen is unidentified. Germline is not matched at one junction end, which may reflect a read error.

The CDR3 consists of 17 residues. Germline loops: CDR1 SGHTA, CDR2 FQGNSA. This PCR relied on a set of 60 Vbeta primers and 13 Jbeta primers. TCRdb's table, derived via immunoSEQ multiplex PCR, lists solely in-frame clones and lacks some. The data contain roughly 56,000 clones, more than 70% of them singletons. This clonotype originated in a man aged 50-60 years in good health and CMV-seropositive. The V gene is TRBV7-2, the J gene TRBJ1-2, with D perhaps matching TRBD1 (5 bases). The material sequenced was PBMCs. The chain's CDR3 is CVSSLGLRALGDYGYTF. CDR3 in DNA: TGTGTCAGCAGCCTAGGGCTCCGGGCTCTAGGGGACTATGGCTACACCTTC. The complete variable domain, with remaining parts taken from reference TRBV7-2 and TRBJ1-2, reads GAGVSQSPSNKVTEKGKDVELRCDPISGHTALYWYRQSLGQGLEFLIYFQGNSAPDKSGLPSDRFSAERTGGSVSTLTIQRTQQEDSAVYLCVSSLGLRALGDYGYTFGSGTRLTVV.